This T cell receptor beta chain emerged from a study of monozygotic twins with inflammatory bowel disease. Findings and caveats of the study: Twins with IBD were found to have lower TCRbeta diversity (inverse Simpson) than healthy co-twins.

This CDR3 region has 15 residues. Per the germline V gene, CDR1 is SGHRS and CDR2 is YFSETQ. Staff drew a roughly 2.5 ml blood sample from each donor. Eight separate reactions per sample served to make cDNA. UMIs bearing a 6-nucleotide sample barcode were added through template switching. TCRdb reprocessed the 5' RACE reads, keeping one entry per CDR3 protein, no DNA. This specimen shows over 90,000 distinct CDR3 sequences; the ten leading clones hold approximately 2%. Notes on this clonotype: Its antigen is currently unknown.

The receptor was derived from a human donor with ulcerative colitis or Crohn's disease, or a healthy co-twin of an affected twin (not recorded which). Input material: blood. The chain couples TRBV5-1 to TRBJ2-5; TCRdb's D call, TRBD2, is unchecked because there is no DNA. Here the CDR3 reads CASSSAGGLQETQYF. Full variable domain (missing parts from reference TRBV5-1 and TRBJ2-5): KAGVTQTPRYLIKTRGQQVTLSCSPISGHRSVSWYQQTPGQGLQFLFEYFSETQRNKGNFPGRFSGRQFSNSRSEMNVSTLELGDSALYLCASSSAGGLQETQYFGPGTRLLVL.